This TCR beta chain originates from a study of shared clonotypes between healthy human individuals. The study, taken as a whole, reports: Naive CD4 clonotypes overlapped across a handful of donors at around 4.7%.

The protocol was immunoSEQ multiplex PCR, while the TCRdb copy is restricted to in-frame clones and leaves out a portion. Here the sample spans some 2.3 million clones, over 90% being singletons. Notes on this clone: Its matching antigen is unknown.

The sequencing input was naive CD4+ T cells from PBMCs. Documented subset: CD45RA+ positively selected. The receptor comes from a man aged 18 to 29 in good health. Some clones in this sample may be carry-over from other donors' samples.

CDR3 sequence (DNA): TGTGCCAGCAGCCAAGATCGGGGAGGCGTCTATGGCTACACCTTC. Translating it yields CASSQDRGGVYGYTF. The chain joins TRBV4-2 to TRBJ1-2, with unresolved D. This CDR3 comprises 15 residues. Germline V gives CDR1 LGHNA, CDR2 YNFKEQ. Trimming took off 0 bases at V and 4 bases at J, with 12 bases between the two ends.